This TCR beta chain was profiled in a study of T cells in Graves' hyperthyroidism and ophthalmopathy (dated by TCRdb to between 2017 and 2020). Study-wide context: Peripheral blood samples were taken at the time of initial diagnosis, prior to any treatment. A discovery cohort of about a hundred patients, roughly 43 with Graves' ophthalmopathy and 55 to 65 with stable Graves' hyperthyroidism, was used to find distinguishing TCR V-J signatures. For training and testing, the 100 or so patients in the discovery cohort were randomly divided in a 7:3 ratio. The study also compared thyroid tissue and blood T-cell repertoires from about six Graves' hyperthyroidism patients. Whether ophthalmopathy could be predicted prospectively was tested in an independent validation cohort made up of roughly 19 hyperthyroidism patients plus 17 patients who later progressed to ophthalmopathy. TCR Vbeta CDR3 sequencing of 140 or so peripheral blood samples (around 45 ophthalmopathy, 75 to 85 hyperthyroidism and roughly 17 progressor patients) is reported in the paper. After blood sampling, hyperthyroidism patients were treated with methimazole at a starting dose of 30 mg daily, and ophthalmopathy patients were treated with high-dose intravenous methylprednisolone.

In the ophthalmopathy patients, disease was moderately to severely active, with a Clinical Activity Score of 3 or more, a NOSPECS grade of 4 or more, and a duration of less than 3 months. The study excluded patients with uncontrolled infections, other autoimmune diseases, pregnancy or lactation. Diagnoses relied on clinical symptoms, serum thyroxine and TRAb, thyroid ultrasound and orbital computed tomography. PBMCs were separated from 10 ml of fresh peripheral blood using Ficoll-Paque density gradient centrifugation. Total RNA was extracted using Trizol reagent, and RNA quality was assessed on an Agilent 2100 Bioanalyzer. Reading the germline V gene (reference sequence) gives CDR1 DFQATT and CDR2 SNEGSKA. The CDR3 goes from the cysteine to the phenylalanine over 16 residues. Only the CDR3 DNA is retained, 48 bases long and in frame from the first base. V loses 1 base of germline sequence and J loses 5 bases, and the interval between the two ends is 20 bases.

TCR beta CDR3 regions were amplified from RNA transcripts. A first-round RT-PCR of the TCR CDR3 used the HTBI primer set with the Qiagen OneStep RT-PCR kit. Libraries were constructed in a second round of multiplex PCR, after which size selection and purification were carried out. Libraries were sequenced paired-end with 100 bp reads on an Illumina HiSeq2000. The study's own analysis went as follows. Raw data were processed with SOAPnuke, discarding reads with adapters, uncalled bases, mean Phred below 15, or no exact constant-primer or identifier match. COPE v1.2.5 was used to merge the high-quality paired reads, and each unique nucleotide sequence was defined as a clonotype. MiTCR v1.1 was used to align the clonotypes against IMGT TRBV, TRBD and TRBJ reference segments. Analysis was restricted to V-J combinations with a frequency above 0.0001, which covered about 99% of repertoires. The TCS score was defined as the ratio of F50 (clonal expansion) to E x V (chaos), calculated using BLOSUM62-based TCRdist between CDR3 peptides within each V-J. Welch's t-statistics and random forest reduced fewer than 600 V-J features to 10 to 15, which were used in a naive Bayes classifier (R e1071). TCRdb took the public reads, trimmed them with fastp at Q25, ran MiXCR for clone calling and kept in-frame beta chains. Rows matching on CDR3 protein sequence are summarized as one entry with the most common DNA and genes. Here the V and J calls rest on TCRdb's processing, not on the authors' analysis. This sample holds 360,000 or so distinct CDR3 sequences; approximately 16% were observed only once. Of the sample, roughly 19% is held by the ten largest clones.

Concerning this clonotype: This receptor's antigen is unknown. The record has no base qualities; no much larger clone is one base away.

What the study reported, not specific to this receptor: In validation, the model predicted progression to ophthalmopathy a median of around 6.5 months before onset, with over 55% sensitivity and more than 72% specificity. Most expanded thyroid clonotypes (frequency above 0.001) were also detected in blood, a finding suggesting that blood repertoires may reflect thyroid immune responses. Sample size was not statistically predetermined, and investigators were not blinded to group allocation. In cross-validation, a model built on a 13 V-J signature told ophthalmopathy apart from stable hyperthyroidism with approximately 91% sensitivity and approximately 81% specificity, and in testing the same model reached 80%/75%.

Sequencing was carried out using blood. The V and J segments used are TRBV20-1 and TRBJ1-1; TRBD1 is perhaps the D gene, given 6 matching bases. This clonotype originated in a woman aged 55-75 years with Graves' ophthalmopathy. In nucleotides, the sequence is TGCAGTGCTAGAGCCAGGCTCGGGGGACAACGGACTGAAGCTTTCTTT. The translation is CSARARLGGQRTEAFF.